This T cell receptor beta chain came from a study of graft-versus-host responses after intestinal transplantation. Study-level background: Anti-thymocyte globulin was used for induction in all recipients, who then took tacrolimus and steroids for two to four years. Study-level results: Allograft graft-versus-host to host-versus-graft clonal ratios ran high in patients with graft-donor T cell macrochimerism. GvH clones surfaced in recipient marrow, some emerging earlier in ileum or blood.

Graft tissue was processed to release intraepithelial and lamina propria lymphocytes. Here immunoSEQ multiplex PCR was the method, and the copy in TCRdb shows in-frame clones only, minus some. Among tens of thousands of clones listed, roughly 89% were seen once. As for this clone: Its specificity is not known.

Sequencing used ileum tissue, obtained roughly 390 days after transplant. The sequence came from a human patient who received an intestinal transplant, so some T cells may come from the graft donor.

This CDR3 reads CASSLVGDETQYF. CDR3 nucleotides: TGTGCCAGCAGCTTGGTGGGGGATGAGACCCAGTACTTC. The V call is TRBV5-4, the J call TRBJ2-5, with D possibly called TRBD1 or TRBD2 (5 bases each). Trimming stripped 0 bases from V and 5 bases from J, with 8 bases between. The CDR3 is made up of 13 amino acids. Germline CDR1 SGHNT, CDR2 YYREEE (reference sequence).